The next 32 T cell receptor beta chains were all read from a single sample in a study of T cells after posttransplantation cyclophosphamide. TCRdb keeps only in-frame clones here, not all; method: immunoSEQ multiplex PCR. The sample gives about 40,000 clones, none seen only once, and the top ten clones hold 5.9%. The sequenced sample consisted of PBMCs. All receptors derive from a man aged 25-40 years in good health and a related stem cell transplant donor.

In this sample, this clone turned up many times. The chain employs TRBV11-3 and TRBJ2-1, with D tentatively TRBD1 (8 bases). Trimming took 1 base from V and 6 from J, leaving 16 bases between them. The CDR3 contains 16 residues. CDR1 and CDR2 from the germline V gene are SGHNT and YENEEA. CDR3 nucleotide sequence: TGTGCCAGCAGCTTAGGCAGACAGGGGAGGGGCAATGAGCAGTTCTTC. Protein: CASSLGRQGRGNEQFF.

There are many counts of this clone. This chain joins TRBV7-2 and TRBJ1-5; TRBD1 is a possible D gene (5 bases). V was pared by 4 bases and J by 0 bases, with 10 bases between. This CDR3 region has 15 residues. The germline V gene encodes CDR1 SGHTA and CDR2 FQGNSA. The CDR3, as DNA: TGTGCCAGCAGCTCGGGGGAATATAGCAATCAGCCCCAGCATTTT. Amino acid sequence: CASSSGEYSNQPQHF.

This clone was observed at least ten times. V usage is TRBV2 and J usage is TRBJ2-1; D is undetermined. Trimming cost V 4 bases and J 0 bases, with 10 bases left between them. CDR1 SNHLY and CDR2 FYNNEI come from the germline V gene. This CDR3 comprises 15 residues. This chain's CDR3 is CASSGLAFSYNEQFF. The CDR3 DNA follows: TGTGCCAGCAGTGGACTCGCCTTCTCCTACAATGAGCAGTTCTTC. Filled out from reference TRBV2 and TRBJ2-1, the complete variable domain reads EPEVTQTPSHQVTQMGQEVILRCVPISNHLYFYWYRQILGQKVEFLVSFYNNEISEKSEIFDDQFSVERPDGSNFTLKIRSTKLEDSAMYFCASSGLAFSYNEQFFGPGTRLTVL.

In this sample, this clone turned up many times. This rearrangement joins TRBV5-1 to TRBJ1-1, with 7 bases identical to TRBD1. Germline assignment: CDR1 SGHRS and CDR2 YFSETQ. V lost 5 bases, J lost 3 bases, and 13 bases stayed unmatched. The CDR3 has 16 amino acids. As DNA, the CDR3 is TGCGCCAGCAGGAAGGGGGCCGATACTCTGGACACTGAAGCTTTCTTT. It codes for CASRKGADTLDTEAFF.

In this sample, this clone turned up many times. The chain carries TRBV6-5 and TRBJ1-4; perhaps TRBD1 as D (5 bases). The germline V and J ends were trimmed by 7 bases and 5 bases, with 17 bases remaining between them. Per the germline V gene, CDR1 is MNHEY and CDR2 is SVGAGI. The CDR3 sequence is 15 residues long. In nucleotides, the CDR3 is TGTGCCAGCAAACCTCCCGGGGGGTCCAATGAAAAACTGTTTTTT. It encodes CASKPPGGSNEKLFF.

The V and J genes are TRBV24-1 and TRBJ2-3; D remains ambiguous. The ends were cut back, 4 bases at V and 6 bases at J, with 7 bases in the middle. The CDR3 runs to 12 residues. From germline, CDR1 is KGHDR and CDR2 SFDVKD. CDR3 in amino acids: CATSDTRDTQYF. The CDR3 DNA reads as TGTGCCACCAGTGACACCAGGGATACGCAGTATTTT.

The chain combines TRBV5-6 with TRBJ2-3; 8 bases line up with TRBD1. The germline CDR1 and CDR2 sequences are SGHDT and YYEEEE. The V segment lost 0 bases and the J segment 9 bases; nucleotides outside the gene matches: 9. The length of the CDR3 is 15 residues. In DNA form, the CDR3 reads TGTGCCAGCAGCTTGGGGGCAGGGGGCTTAGGGACGCAGTATTTT. This sequence encodes CASSLGAGGLGTQYF.

This clone was seen repeatedly, ten times or more. V is TRBV7-3 and J is TRBJ2-1, with 9 nucleotides matching TRBD2. Unmatched junction bases numbered 3, after V lost 2 bases and J lost 1 base. This CDR3 is 16 amino acids long. The germline V gene has CDR1 SGHTA and CDR2 FQGTGA. CDR3 coding DNA: TGTGCCAGCAGCTTATGGCGGGGGGGATCCTACAATGAGCAGTTCTTC. It codes for CASSLWRGGSYNEQFF.

This clone came up many times. This chain links TRBV19 with TRBJ1-1, with a tentative D call TRBD1 (6 bases). Per germline, CDR1 LNHDA and CDR2 SQIVND (reference sequence). The CDR3 totals 14 residues. Trimming removed 3 bases at V and 3 bases at J, with 11 bases between. The CDR3 DNA is TGTGCCAGTAGTATTCGGGACACTTACACTGAAGCTTTCTTT. It encodes CASSIRDTYTEAFF.

This clone was detected only a few times. The gene calls are TRBV5-4 and TRBJ2-3; 10 nucleotides match TRBD2. This CDR3 is built from 16 residues. CDR1 is SGHNT, CDR2 YYREEE, per germline (reference sequence). The trim removed 7 bases at V and 2 bases at J, leaving 10 bases unmatched. The DNA of the CDR3 is TGTGCCAGCCGAGGCGGTAGCGGGGGGCCCACAGATACGCAGTATTTT. Protein sequence: CASRGGSGGPTDTQYF.

This clone has a count of ten or more. The gene calls are TRBV7-2 and TRBJ1-5; TRBD1 is a possible D gene (5 bases). The CDR3 contains 14 residues. Trimming shortened V by 4 bases and J by 2 bases, and 9 bases separated the two germline ends. Germline loops: CDR1 SGHTA, CDR2 FQGNSA. The CDR3 coding sequence is TGTGCCAGCAGCTCGTTACAGGGCAATCAGCCCCAGCATTTT. Its translation: CASSSLQGNQPQHF.

Many counts were recorded for this clone. V is TRBV4-2 and J is TRBJ2-3; 7 nucleotides align to TRBD2. Germline-derived CDR1 and CDR2 are LGHNA and YNFKEQ. With V trimmed by 4 bases and J by 0 bases, 13 bases remained unmatched. The CDR3 length is 18 residues. The CDR3 protein is CASSPGPSGAASTDTQYF. In DNA form, the CDR3 reads TGTGCCAGCAGCCCTGGACCCAGCGGGGCGGCCAGCACAGATACGCAGTATTTT.

This clone was detected many times. A junction end diverges from the germline sequence, so it may reflect a read error. The chain has TRBV19 and TRBJ2-1, with a possible D match to TRBD1 (6 bases). Germline CDR1 is LNHDA and CDR2 is SQIVND (reference sequence). CDR3 length: 13 amino acids. The CDR3 DNA is TGTGCCAGTAGTGTAGACAGGCGTAATGAGCAGTTCTTC. Its protein is CASSVDRRNEQFF.

The table lists this clone with many counts. The chain employs TRBV14 and TRBJ2-2; TRBD1 matches 9 bases. With 5 bases clipped from V and 7 bases from J, the junction kept 5 bases outside the gene matches. The CDR3 contains 14 residues. Germline values: CDR1 SGHDN, CDR2 FVKESK. CDR3 region: CASSYDRGVGELFF. The CDR3 bases are TGTGCCAGCAGCTACGACAGGGGGGTCGGGGAGCTGTTTTTT. The full variable domain, rest sourced from reference TRBV14 and TRBJ2-2, is EAGVTQFPSHSVIEKGQTVTLRCDPISGHDNLYWYRRVMGKEIKFLLHFVKESKQDESGMPNNRFLAERTGGTYSTLKVQPAELEDSGVYFCASSYDRGVGELFFGEGSRLTVL.

This clone was counted many times. The chain combines TRBV9 with TRBJ1-1; D possibly corresponds to TRBD1 (6 bases). Germline V CDR1 and CDR2: SGDLS, YYNGEE. V was clipped by 2 bases and J by 1 base, with 15 bases between them. This CDR3 is built from 16 residues. CDR3 loop: CASSVDGGRRNTEAFF. In nucleotides, the CDR3 is TGTGCCAGCAGCGTTGACGGGGGGCGGAGGAACACTGAAGCTTTCTTT.

This clone was found many times. The chain recombines TRBV11-2 with TRBJ2-2; possibly TRBD1 for D (5 bases). Trimming pared 3 bases from V and 4 bases from J, leaving 9 bases between. This CDR3 has 14 amino acids. Germline values: CDR1 SGHAT, CDR2 FQNNGV. The CDR3 sequence: CASSFQGRTGELFF. The CDR3 DNA reads as TGTGCCAGCAGCTTCCAGGGTCGCACCGGGGAGCTGTTTTTT.

The rearrangement links TRBV4-2 to TRBJ1-2; 7 bases are a match to TRBD1. The CDR3 runs 15 residues. Looked up from germline, CDR1 is LGHNA and CDR2 is YNFKEQ. The V segment lost 1 base and the J segment 0 bases; nucleotides outside the gene matches: 2. The CDR3 bases are TGTGCCAGCAGCCAAGGACAGGGTGCTAACTATGGCTACACCTTC. The encoded protein is CASSQGQGANYGYTF.

This clone was seen at least ten times. This sequence joins TRBV2 and TRBJ2-1, with a weak D call TRBD2 (5 bases). Trimming cost V 7 bases and J 6 bases, with 13 bases left between them. The CDR3 extends over 13 amino acids. Germline values: CDR1 SNHLY, CDR2 FYNNEI. The CDR3 loop reads CASTPGRVNEQFF. For the CDR3, the DNA is TGTGCCAGCACCCCCGGGCGGGTCAATGAGCAGTTCTTC.

This clone was detected ten times or more. The chain uses TRBV19 and TRBJ1-3; D is unclear. V was shortened by 7 bases and J by 0 bases, with 16 bases between the two germline ends. The CDR3 runs to 16 residues. Germline loops: CDR1 LNHDA, CDR2 SQIVND (reference sequence). Here the CDR3 reads CASIGVRQSSGNTIYF. The CDR3 DNA follows: TGTGCCAGTATCGGGGTCCGCCAGAGCTCTGGAAACACCATATATTTT.

This clone was counted many times. The chain recombines TRBV12-3 or TRBV12-4 with TRBJ1-6; tentatively, D is TRBD1 (5 bases). The CDR3 spans 15 residues. Trimming pared 5 bases from V and 6 bases from J, leaving 14 bases between. The CDR3 spells CASSPTGTTNSPLHF. The CDR3, as DNA: TGTGCCAGCAGTCCTACAGGTACCACTAATTCACCCCTCCACTTT.

This clone came up many times. The V call is TRBV10-3, the J call TRBJ2-2; TRBD1 matches at 8 bases. Germline V lookup: CDR1 ENHRY, CDR2 SYGVKD. The trim removed 11 bases at V and 1 base at J, leaving 6 bases unmatched. This CDR3 has 14 residues. The DNA of the CDR3 is TGTGCCCTGAGCGGACAGGGGAACACCGGGGAGCTGTTTTTT. Its protein product is CALSGQGNTGELFF.

This clone was observed at least ten times. This chain connects TRBV18 to TRBJ2-1; 8 bases line up with TRBD2. The CDR3 has 15 residues. Germline V gene sequence: CDR1 KGHSH, CDR2 LQKENI. The V and J ends lost 6 bases and 10 bases, in that order; junction bases with no gene match: 14. The CDR3 bases are TGTGCCAGCTCCCTCGAAGGACTAGCACTCGGCGAGCAGTTCTTC. Translation gives CASSLEGLALGEQFF.

This clone occurred many times. The rearrangement links TRBV28 to TRBJ1-2; the D gene is possibly TRBD1 (5 bases). Germline CDR1 and CDR2: MDHEN and SYDVKM. The CDR3 spans 13 residues. With 6 bases removed from V and 5 bases from J, the gap between germline ends came to 13 bases. CDR3 loop: CASSDSRRYGYTF. The CDR3 DNA follows: TGTGCCAGCAGCGACAGTCGACGGTATGGCTACACCTTC.

In this sample, this clone turned up many times. The chain uses TRBV5-5 and TRBJ2-1; TRBD1 agrees at 7 bases. Germline assignment: CDR1 SGHKS and CDR2 YYEKEE (reference sequence). V dropped 0 bases and J dropped 8; count of bases not matched to a gene: 11. The CDR3 extends over 16 amino acids. CDR3 region: CASSLAGPSRGYEQFF. The CDR3 DNA sequence: TGTGCCAGCAGCTTGGCGGGGCCTTCCAGGGGGTATGAGCAGTTCTTC.

There are a few counts of this clone. V is TRBV6-5 and J is TRBJ2-5, with 13 bases matching TRBD2. CDR3 size: 15 residues. CDR1 is MNHEY, CDR2 SVGAGI, per germline. V shed 7 bases and J 3 bases; nucleotides not matched to a gene: 5. The CDR3 sequence is CASNIGTSGEETQYF. CDR3 sequence (DNA): TGTGCCAGCAACATTGGGACTAGCGGGGAAGAGACCCAGTACTTC.

This clone was detected ten times or more. The chain links TRBV6-2 or TRBV6-3 to TRBJ2-7; D is perhaps TRBD1 (6 bases). V was shortened by 7 bases and J by 4 bases, with 17 bases between the two germline ends. The CDR3 runs to 14 residues. CDR1 and CDR2 (germline): MNHEY, SVGEGT. CDR3 residues: CASNQQGSWYEQYF. In DNA form, the CDR3 reads TGTGCCAGCAACCAACAGGGAAGCTGGTACGAGCAGTACTTC.

This sequence joins TRBV5-1 and TRBJ2-5; 15 bases map to TRBD2. The CDR3 is 16 amino acids. From germline, CDR1 is SGHRS and CDR2 YFSETQ. V was pared by 4 bases and J by 1 base, with 2 bases of the junction left unmatched. DNA of the CDR3: TGCGCCAGCAGCGGGACTAGCGGGGGGTTCCAAGAGACCCAGTACTTC. Its translation: CASSGTSGGFQETQYF.

This clone was seen ten or more times. The V call is TRBV19, the J call TRBJ2-3, with 11 bases aligning to TRBD1. Trimming at V came to 3 bases and at J to 4 bases, leaving 9 bases not matched to a gene. This CDR3 has 17 residues. Germline V gene sequence: CDR1 LNHDA, CDR2 SQIVND (reference sequence). CDR3 sequence: CASSMLRRTGGADTQYF. Written as DNA, the CDR3 is TGTGCCAGTAGTATGCTCCGTAGGACAGGGGGCGCAGATACGCAGTATTTT.

The rearrangement uses TRBV29-1 and TRBJ2-5; 8 nucleotides align to TRBD1. The CDR3 is made up of 17 amino acids. V was pared by 1 base and J by 4 bases, with 14 bases of the junction left unmatched. Germline V CDR1 and CDR2: SQVTM, ANQGSEA. CDR3 in DNA: TGCAGCGTTGAAGGTTTGGGGTCCGGACAGGGAACAGAGACCCAGTACTTC. Translating it yields CSVEGLGSGQGTETQYF.

This clone has at least ten counts. The chain joins TRBV11-2 to TRBJ2-7; TRBD2 agrees at 7 bases. In germline, CDR1 is SGHAT, CDR2 FQNNGV. Losses at the gene ends were 4 bases for V and 5 bases for J; bases not matched to a gene: 14. The CDR3 consists of 16 residues. The CDR3 protein is CASSWGGGYLADEQYF. The CDR3 DNA is TGTGCCAGCAGCTGGGGGGGAGGGTACCTGGCCGACGAGCAGTACTTC. The full variable domain, with the rest looked up from reference TRBV11-2 and TRBJ2-7, is EAGVAQSPRYKIIEKRQSVAFWCNPISGHATLYWYQQILGQGPKLLIQFQNNGVVDDSQLPKDRFSAERLKGVDSTLKIQPAKLEDSAVYLCASSWGGGYLADEQYFGPGTRLTVT.

Many counts were recorded for this clone. The chain recombines TRBV2 with TRBJ1-1; D ambiguous. The CDR3 has 14 amino acids. Germline loops: CDR1 SNHLY, CDR2 FYNNEI. V was shortened by 7 bases and J by 6 bases, with 18 bases between the two germline ends. The CDR3 region has the DNA TGTGCCAGCAAGGCCCACGCGGGAGGAGCTGAAGCTTTCTTT. This translates into CASKAHAGGAEAFF.

The table lists this clone with many counts. The chain links TRBV19 to TRBJ2-2; D remains ambiguous. The CDR3 loop spans 11 amino acids. CDR1 is LNHDA, CDR2 SQIVND, per germline (reference sequence). With 7 bases removed from V and 5 bases from J, the gap between germline ends came to 5 bases. CDR3 sequence reads: CASTKTGELFF. The CDR3 nucleotides are TGTGCCAGTACTAAGACCGGGGAGCTGTTTTTT.